The 22 T cell receptor beta chains below all came from one sample that was sequenced in a study of T cells in Graves' hyperthyroidism and ophthalmopathy (dated by TCRdb to about 2019). Libraries were built with multiplex PCR. These reads were obtained on an Illumina HiSeq 2000. Amplification of TCR beta CDR3 regions was carried out from RNA transcripts. The TCR CDR3 was subjected to a first round of RT-PCR using the HTBI primer set and the Qiagen OneStep RT-PCR kit. The public reads were quality trimmed at Q25 with fastp and then assembled into clones with MiXCR by TCRdb, keeping productive beta chains. Every distinct CDR3 protein forms one entry, paired with its most common genes and DNA. The sample table lists 300,000 to 450,000 distinct CDR3 sequences, roughly 18% of them with a count of one. Of the sample, about 14% falls within the top ten clones. The material sequenced was blood. These receptors all stem from a middle-aged woman with Graves' ophthalmopathy.

This clonotype was recorded many times. The chain combines TRBV2 with TRBJ2-7; TRBD2 agrees at 10 bases. The germline gives CDR1 SNHLY, CDR2 FYNNEI. The CDR3 runs 14 residues. After removal of 7 bases from V and 4 bases from J, the junction contained 7 bases not matched to a gene. This CDR3 is CASKRAGLAYEQYF. In DNA, the CDR3 is TGTGCCAGCAAGAGGGCGGGACTAGCGTACGAGCAGTACTTC.

This clonotype was counted ten times or more. The V and J genes are TRBV7-9 and TRBJ2-7, with D perhaps assigned TRBD1 or TRBD2 (5 bases each). Trimming cost V 1 base and J 5 bases, with 24 bases left between them. This CDR3 has 18 amino acids. The germline CDR1 and CDR2 sequences are SEHNR and FQNEAQ (reference sequence). CDR3 DNA sequence: TGTGCCAGCAGCTTAGGCCTCGGGGCGGCTCAAAGGGGCGACGAGCAGTACTTC. This sequence encodes CASSLGLGAAQRGDEQYF.

The table lists this clonotype with many counts. The J gene is TRBJ2-5, the V gene TRBV19, with a tentative D call TRBD1 (5 bases). CDR1 is LNHDA and CDR2 is SQIVND in the germline V gene (reference sequence). The CDR3 runs to 13 residues. V lost 6 bases and J 5 bases, leaving 13 bases between the germline ends. CDR3 bases: TGTGCCAGTAGCCCGCAGGGTCGGGAGACCCAGTACTTC. It encodes CASSPQGRETQYF. Using reference TRBV19 and TRBJ2-5 for the parts outside the CDR3, the full variable domain is DGGITQSPKYLFRKEGQNVTLSCEQNLNHDAMYWYRQDPGQGLRLIYYSQIVNDFQKGDIAEGYSVSREKKESFPLTVTSAQKNPTAFYLCASSPQGRETQYFGPGTRLLVL.

This clonotype was picked up many times. The V gene is TRBV6-5, the J gene TRBJ1-6, with 8 bases matching TRBD1. J lost 10 bases, V lost 3 bases, and 8 bases had no gene match. The CDR3 is 15 residues long. Germline CDR1 reads MNHEY; CDR2 reads SVGAGI. CDR3 sequence (DNA): TGTGCCAGCAGTTATTCTCGACAGGGGAGGTCACCCCTCCACTTT. Its protein product is CASSYSRQGRSPLHF.

This clonotype was counted at least ten times. The chain carries TRBV28 and TRBJ2-7; D not resolved. Trimming cost V 6 bases and J 3 bases, with 18 bases left between them. Germline loops: CDR1 MDHEN, CDR2 SYDVKM. This CDR3 is built from 15 residues. CDR3 DNA sequence: TGTGCCAGCAGCCGCCGGACGATCGGCGTCTACGAGCAGTACTTC. This sequence encodes CASSRRTIGVYEQYF.

This clonotype was picked up many times. This chain joins TRBV6-1 and TRBJ2-2; D possibly corresponds to TRBD2 (6 bases). CDR1 and CDR2 from the germline V gene are MNHNS and SASEGT. Trimming took 2 bases from V and 6 from J, leaving 16 bases between them. This CDR3 has 16 residues. DNA of the CDR3: TGTGCCAGCAGTGAAAGACCGGCTAGCGAGGCCGGGGAGCTGTTTTTT. Translated: CASSERPASEAGELFF.

This clonotype was detected ten times or more. The chain employs TRBV4-1 and TRBJ2-5; D remains ambiguous. Deletions cut 3 bases from V and 5 bases from J, with 7 bases between. CDR1 MGHRA and CDR2 YSYEKL come from the germline V gene. The CDR3 is 12 amino acids. CDR3: CASSHLEETQYF. CDR3 in DNA: TGCGCCAGCAGCCATCTCGAGGAGACCCAGTACTTC.

This clonotype was picked up many times. The V gene is TRBV11-2, the J gene TRBJ2-7; 7 bases are shared with TRBD2. The CDR3 runs to 15 residues. CDR1 and CDR2 from the germline V gene are SGHAT and FQNNGV. J gave up 7 bases and V 6 bases, and 15 bases lay outside the gene matches. Here the CDR3 DNA reads TGTGCCAGCAGGGCCCCGGGACTACTTACGTTAGAGCAGTACTTC. It codes for CASRAPGLLTLEQYF.

This clonotype was seen many times. V is TRBV10-3 and J is TRBJ1-1; D remains unclear. The germline V gene encodes CDR1 ENHRY and CDR2 SYGVKD. This CDR3 spans 13 amino acids. Trimming took off 0 bases at V and 12 bases at J, with 14 bases between the two ends. The CDR3 loop reads CAISESSRPETFF. The DNA for the CDR3 is TGTGCCATCAGTGAGTCTTCCAGGCCCGAGACTTTCTTT.

This clonotype has a count of ten or more. The chain is built from TRBV30 and TRBJ2-5; 9 bases match TRBD1. Germline CDR1 and CDR2: GTSNPN and SVGIG (reference sequence). V lost 0 bases, J lost 5 bases, and 7 bases stayed unmatched. CDR3 length equals 15 residues. The CDR3 DNA sequence: TGTGCCTGGAGTGTCCCAGGACAGGGGTCGGAGACCCAGTACTTC. The encoded protein is CAWSVPGQGSETQYF.

This clonotype was recorded many times. The junction departs from the called germline gene at one end, perhaps through a read error. V and J are TRBV28 and TRBJ2-7; no definite D call. The CDR3 has 17 amino acids. Germline CDR1 and CDR2: MDHEN and SYDVKM. The CDR3 region has the DNA TGTGCCAGCAGCTGCCTTACAAAGGACCTGAGCTCCTTCGAGCAGTACTTC. Amino acids: CASSCLTKDLSSFEQYF.

In its sample, this clonotype was seen many times. Being one base from a much bigger clone, this may be a read error. The CDR3 does not end in the conserved phenylalanine or tryptophan, so this is likely a read error. The V and J genes are TRBV27 and TRBJ1-5; D is unresolved. Trimming removed 6 bases at V and 7 bases at J, with 10 bases between. Per germline, CDR1 MNHEY and CDR2 SMNVEV (reference sequence). CDR3 length equals 12 residues. The DNA for the CDR3 is TGTGCCAGCAGAGGAGAAGGGCAGCCCCAGCATTCT. This codes for CASRGEGQPQHS.

This chain links TRBV28 with TRBJ2-7; no clear D gene. Near its end, the DNA agrees better with TRBJ2-1, so the J call may be wrong. Germline V gene data show CDR1 as MDHEN and CDR2 as SYDVKM. This CDR3 region has 12 residues. The CDR3 DNA is TGTGCCAGCAATTTTAAATCCTACGAGCAGTTCTTC. The encoded protein is CASNFKSYEQFF.

About this clonotype: A junction end diverges from the germline sequence, so it may reflect a read error. V gene TRBV7-2 combines with J gene TRBJ2-2, with D perhaps matching TRBD1 or TRBD2 (5 bases each). The V gene's germline CDR1 is SGHTA and CDR2 FQGNSA. This CDR3 region has 14 residues. The CDR3 nucleotides are TGTGCCAGCAGCGCCGTCAGGGCAATCGGGGAGCTGTCTTTT. This encodes CASSAVRAIGELSF.

In its sample, this clonotype was seen many times. The chain carries TRBV14 and TRBJ1-1; D not certain. The CDR3 runs to 12 residues. Germline V gene lookup returns CDR1 SGHDN and CDR2 FVKESK. V gave up 8 bases and J gave up 3 bases, with 10 bases separating them. Here the CDR3 reads CASSDPYTEAFF. For the CDR3, the DNA is TGTGCCAGCTCCGACCCTTACACTGAAGCTTTCTTT.

This clonotype appeared many times. The V call is TRBV28, the J call TRBJ2-2; 7 bases map to TRBD1. The CDR3 sequence is 14 residues long. V trimming: 5 bases; J trimming: 5 bases; junction bases outside the gene matches: 5. Per germline, CDR1 MDHEN and CDR2 SYDVKM. The CDR3, as DNA: TGTGCCAGCAGTATTGCGACAGGGACCGGGGAGCTGTTTTTT. The encoded protein is CASSIATGTGELFF.

In this sample, this clonotype turned up many times. V usage is TRBV18 and J usage is TRBJ2-7; the match to TRBD2 covers 13 bases. This CDR3 contains 18 residues. Losses at the gene ends were 3 bases for V and 3 bases for J; bases not matched to a gene: 11. The V gene's germline CDR1 is KGHSH and CDR2 LQKENI. Written as DNA, the CDR3 is TGTGCCAGCTCACCCAGTATAGGACTAGCGGGAGTCTACTACGAGCAGTACTTC. Residues: CASSPSIGLAGVYYEQYF.

Ten or more counts support this clonotype. A much larger clone sits a single nucleotide away, making a read error possible. The J gene is TRBJ1-3, the V gene TRBV6-4, with a possible D match to TRBD1 (6 bases). The CDR3 runs 16 residues. From germline, CDR1 is MRHNA and CDR2 SNTAGT. Here the CDR3 reads CTSSAGTQGSGNTIYF. The CDR3 DNA follows: TGTACCAGCAGCGCCGGGACCCAGGGGTCCGGAAACACCATATATTTT.

This clonotype has at least ten counts. V gene TRBV12-3 or TRBV12-4 combines with J gene TRBJ1-6; D not resolved. CDR3 size: 13 residues. Trimming removed 6 bases from V and 10 bases from J, with 13 bases in between. This CDR3 is CASSSRRESPLHF. DNA for the CDR3: TGTGCCAGCAGCTCCAGAAGAGAATCACCCCTCCACTTT.

The table lists this clonotype with many counts. This chain connects TRBV11-2 to TRBJ2-2, with 7 bases lining up with TRBD2. V gave up 4 bases and J gave up 5 bases; unmatched junction bases: 10. The CDR3 extends over 16 amino acids. Per the germline V gene, CDR1 is SGHAT and CDR2 is FQNNGV. The CDR3 loop reads CASSSLRGSRTGELFF. CDR3 nucleotide sequence: TGTGCCAGCAGCTCCTTACGCGGGAGTAGGACCGGGGAGCTGTTTTTT.

This clonotype was picked up many times. The chain links TRBV30 to TRBJ2-2, with 8 nucleotides matching TRBD2. This CDR3 has 15 amino acids. In germline, CDR1 is GTSNPN, CDR2 SVGIG (reference sequence). After removal of 0 bases from V and 6 bases from J, the junction contained 6 bases not matched to a gene. The CDR3 DNA reads as TGTGCCTGGAGTGTACTCCGGGGGGGAGCCGGGGAGCTGTTTTTT. This sequence encodes CAWSVLRGGAGELFF.

Many counts were recorded for this clonotype. The V gene is TRBV20-1, the J gene TRBJ2-2; D not resolved. CDR3 length equals 16 residues. V gave up 1 base and J gave up 4 bases, with 16 bases separating them. Germline V gene lookup returns CDR1 DFQATT and CDR2 SNEGSKA (reference sequence). The CDR3 protein is CSARVMIRRLTGELFF. Written as DNA, the CDR3 is TGCAGTGCTAGAGTGATGATTCGCCGTCTCACCGGGGAGCTGTTTTTT.